This passage covers 22 T cell receptor beta chains from one sample sequenced in a study of blood T cell repertoires in COVID-19. Assay used: immunoSEQ multiplex PCR; TCRdb lists only in-frame clones, some missing. The sample yields about 150,000 clones, about 90% seen once. The sample comprised peripheral blood. Every receptor here comes from a man over 45 with acute or convalescent COVID-19.

The chain is built from TRBV9 and TRBJ1-2; a weak D match, TRBD1 (6 bases). V was shortened by 0 bases and J by 5 bases, with 17 bases between the two germline ends. CDR1 and CDR2 (germline): SGDLS, YYNGEE. The CDR3 totals 16 residues. In nucleotides, the CDR3 is TGTGCCAGCAGCGTAGACGCCGGGGGGCTGAGGTATGGCTACACCTTC. Residues: CASSVDAGGLRYGYTF.

This clone was detected once. The J gene is TRBJ1-5, the V gene TRBV28; TRBD1 aligns across 7 bases. Looked up from germline, CDR1 is MDHEN and CDR2 is SYDVKM. The ends lost 4 bases at V and 0 bases at J; junction bases unmatched: 6. CDR3 length: 16 residues. In nucleotides, the CDR3 is TGTGCCAGCAGTTCGAGAGGGGGCAATAGCAATCAGCCCCAGCATTTT. Encoded protein: CASSSRGGNSNQPQHF.

The chain uses TRBV5-1 and TRBJ1-2, with 8 bases fitting TRBD1. The CDR3 has 15 amino acids. The germline gives CDR1 SGHRS, CDR2 YFSETQ. The J segment lost 1 base and the V segment lost 4 bases, leaving 6 bases of the junction unmatched. The CDR3 sequence is CASSPWTGSNYGYTF. The DNA of the CDR3 is TGCGCCAGCAGCCCCTGGACAGGGAGTAACTATGGCTACACCTTC.

V and J are TRBV28 and TRBJ1-2; 8 bases are shared with TRBD1. J was trimmed by 7 bases and V by 6 bases; bases with no gene match: 4. The CDR3 runs 12 residues. Per germline, CDR1 MDHEN and CDR2 SYDVKM. CDR3 in amino acids: CASSSTGAGYTF. In DNA form, the CDR3 reads TGTGCCAGCAGCTCGACAGGGGCTGGCTACACCTTC.

The rearrangement uses TRBV5-1 and TRBJ1-4; 10 nucleotides line up with TRBD1. J gave up 4 bases and V 3 bases, and 12 bases lay outside the gene matches. From germline, CDR1 is SGHRS and CDR2 YFSETQ. The CDR3 totals 18 residues. The CDR3 is CASSYSRPGTGVNEKLFF. CDR3 in DNA: TGCGCCAGCAGCTACAGCCGTCCCGGGACAGGGGTTAATGAAAAACTGTTTTTT.

This chain joins TRBV28 and TRBJ2-6; 8 bases are shared with TRBD1. CDR1 MDHEN and CDR2 SYDVKM come from the germline V gene. V dropped 6 bases and J dropped 0; count of bases not matched to a gene: 10. CDR3 length: 18 amino acids. The DNA of the CDR3 is TGTGCCAGCAGCCCCGGACAGGGCAGTCTCTCTGGGGCCAACGTCCTGACTTTC. Its translation is CASSPGQGSLSGANVLTF.

This clone has only one observation. This chain's CDR3 is CASRNRREGLLQFF. The CDR3 DNA reads TGTGCCAGTCGAAATCGGCGGGAGGGCCTTTTGCAGTTCTTC. The chain couples TRBV19 to TRBJ2-1, with TRBD2 matching 9 bases. The CDR3 contains 14 residues. Germline V gene lookup returns CDR1 LNHDA and CDR2 SQIVND (reference sequence). The ends lost 8 bases at V and 12 bases at J; junction bases unmatched: 14.

The J gene is TRBJ1-6, the V gene TRBV11-1; 7 nucleotides match TRBD1. The CDR3 length is 14 residues. J lost 10 bases, V lost 2 bases, and 5 bases had no gene match. CDR1 and CDR2 from the germline V gene are SGHAT and FQDESV (reference sequence). The DNA of the CDR3 is TGTGCCAGCAGCTTACGAGACAGGGTCTCACCCCTCCACTTT. It codes for CASSLRDRVSPLHF.

This rearrangement joins TRBV28 to TRBJ2-1; unclear D gene. CDR3 length: 13 amino acids. V lost 5 bases and J 5 bases, leaving 10 bases between the germline ends. Germline loops: CDR1 MDHEN, CDR2 SYDVKM. The CDR3, as DNA: TGTGCCAGCAGTATCCACCCAGACAATGAGCAGTTCTTC. It specifies CASSIHPDNEQFF.

The CDR3 loop is CASSLAGLAGPTQYF. In DNA, the CDR3 is TGTGCCAGCAGCTTAGCCGGACTAGCGGGGCCTACGCAGTATTTT. The chain joins TRBV7-2 to TRBJ2-3; TRBD2 aligns across 12 bases. From germline, CDR1 is SGHTA and CDR2 FQGNSA. The length of the CDR3 is 15 residues. V was pared by 0 bases and J by 8 bases, with 3 bases of the junction left unmatched.

The gene calls are TRBV2 and TRBJ1-5, with TRBD1 identical over 8 bases. The V and J ends lost 5 bases and 5 bases, in that order; junction bases with no gene match: 5. The CDR3 totals 14 residues. Germline CDR1 SNHLY, CDR2 FYNNEI. The CDR3 is CASSLDRDHQPQHF. The CDR3 DNA reads as TGTGCCAGCAGTCTGGACAGGGATCATCAGCCCCAGCATTTT.

The chain is built from TRBV24-1 and TRBJ2-1; 11 bases are shared with TRBD2. This CDR3 has 16 residues. Losses at the gene ends were 4 bases for V and 8 bases for J; bases not matched to a gene: 9. Germline V gives CDR1 KGHDR, CDR2 SFDVKD. For the CDR3, the DNA is TGTGCCACCAGTGAATTTAGCGGGAGGGGTTTTCATGAGCAGTTCTTC. Protein: CATSEFSGRGFHEQFF.

The V call is TRBV5-1, the J call TRBJ1-4; 9 bases agree with TRBD1. Trimming at V came to 4 bases and at J to 8 bases, leaving 6 bases not matched to a gene. The CDR3 has 14 residues. CDR1 and CDR2 (germline): SGHRS, YFSETQ. The CDR3: CASSTVGTGEKLFF. For the CDR3, the DNA is TGCGCCAGCAGCACCGTAGGGACAGGGGAAAAACTGTTTTTT.

This chain links TRBV7-9 with TRBJ2-5, with D possibly TRBD1 on 7 matching bases. CDR1 SEHNR and CDR2 FQNEAQ come from the germline V gene (reference sequence). Trimming stripped 1 base from V and 2 bases from J, with 11 bases between. The CDR3 spans 15 residues. CDR3 in DNA: TGTGCCAGCAGCTTAGTCGGGGGACAGCAAGAGACCCAGTACTTC. Encoded protein: CASSLVGGQQETQYF. The variable domain in full, with the rest retrieved from reference TRBV7-9 and TRBJ2-5, is DTGVSQNPRHKITKRGQNVTFRCDPISEHNRLYWYRQTLGQGPEFLTYFQNEAQLEKSRLLSDRFSAERPKGSFSTLEIQRTEQGDSAMYLCASSLVGGQQETQYFGPGTRLLVL.

In this sample, this clone turned up once. The chain is built from TRBV6-5 and TRBJ1-2; the D is unclear. Germline-derived CDR1 and CDR2 are MNHEY and SVGAGI. The CDR3 spans 14 residues. The V end was cut by 0 bases, the J end by 2 bases, with 7 bases between. The CDR3 reads CASSYSRYNYGYTF. For the CDR3, the DNA is TGTGCCAGCAGTTACTCGAGATACAACTATGGCTACACCTTC.

CDR3 sequence (DNA): TGTGCCAGCAGTGAAGCCCCGACAGAGCCCTACGAGCAGTACTTC. It codes for CASSEAPTEPYEQYF. The chain has TRBV6-1 and TRBJ2-7, with a tentative D call TRBD1 (5 bases). Trimming shortened V by 0 bases and J by 2 bases, and 11 bases separated the two germline ends. The CDR3 has 15 amino acids. The germline V gene has CDR1 MNHNS and CDR2 SASEGT.

CDR3 sequence (DNA): TGCGCCAGCACCCGGCGGGGGGACATTCCTAATGAAAAACTGTTTTTT. It yields the protein CASTRRGDIPNEKLFF. The rearrangement joins TRBV5-1 to TRBJ1-4; TRBD1 might be the D (6 bases). The V and J ends lost 6 bases and 3 bases respectively, with 18 bases between them. The V gene's germline CDR1 is SGHRS and CDR2 YFSETQ. The CDR3 length is 16 residues.

V gene TRBV7-2 combines with J gene TRBJ1-5, with D possibly TRBD1 on 6 matching bases. The germline CDR1 and CDR2 sequences are SGHTA and FQGNSA. This CDR3 has 14 residues. V lost 2 bases, J lost 5 bases, and 10 bases lay in between. CDR3 region: CASSLRAGDQPQHF. In DNA, the CDR3 is TGTGCCAGCAGCTTAAGGGCAGGGGATCAGCCCCAGCATTTT.

The chain employs TRBV7-2 and TRBJ2-5; D not certain. The CDR3 length is 11 residues. V was clipped by 0 bases and J by 7 bases, with 3 bases between them. Germline CDR1 SGHTA, CDR2 FQGNSA. The DNA of the CDR3 is TGTGCCAGCAGCTTAGCCGGGACCCAGTACTTC. Amino acids: CASSLAGTQYF.

V and J are TRBV9 and TRBJ1-2, with TRBD1 matching 7 bases. This CDR3 has 15 amino acids. The V segment lost 0 bases and the J segment 0 bases; nucleotides outside the gene matches: 2. Germline assignment: CDR1 SGDLS and CDR2 YYNGEE. This CDR3 reads CASSVGQGANYGYTF. The CDR3 nucleotides read TGTGCCAGCAGCGTAGGCCAGGGGGCTAACTATGGCTACACCTTC.

The CDR3 region is CSVAGTGGSYEQYF. Written as DNA, the CDR3 is TGCAGCGTTGCGGGGACCGGGGGGAGCTACGAGCAGTACTTC. V gene TRBV29-1 combines with J gene TRBJ2-7; 7 bases align to TRBD2. The V gene's germline CDR1 is SQVTM and CDR2 ANQGSEA. The CDR3 extends over 14 amino acids. V lost 4 bases, J lost 3 bases, and 9 bases stayed unmatched.

The V call is TRBV30, the J call TRBJ2-7; the match to TRBD2 covers 13 bases. CDR1 and CDR2 (germline): GTSNPN, SVGIG (reference sequence). The CDR3 is 14 residues long. V gave up 0 bases and J gave up 6 bases; unmatched junction bases: 2. Here the CDR3 reads CAWSVLAGGPEQYF. The CDR3 DNA is TGTGCCTGGAGTGTACTAGCGGGGGGGCCCGAGCAGTACTTC.